These 17 T cell receptor beta chains share one sample of origin, sequenced in a study of T cell responses to AZD1222 COVID-19 vaccine. TCRdb's copy holds only in-frame clones and misses some; the assay was immunoSEQ multiplex PCR. The sample lists roughly 99,000 clones, nearly 90% occurring once. This specimen was peripheral blood, taken 28 days after the second AZD1222 dose. All receptors derive from an adult who received the AZD1222 COVID-19 vaccine.

V gene TRBV7-2 combines with J gene TRBJ1-1, with D perhaps TRBD1 (6 bases). There are 15 residues in the CDR3. Per the germline V gene, CDR1 is SGHTA and CDR2 is FQGNSA. V was clipped by 5 bases and J by 4 bases, with 17 bases between them. As DNA, the CDR3 is TGTGCCAGCAGCCTCTGGGGGGGGCCCGCCACTGAAGCTTTCTTT. Encoded protein: CASSLWGGPATEAFF.

The V and J genes are TRBV10-1 and TRBJ1-1; D is perhaps TRBD1 (6 bases). The CDR3 runs 20 residues. The V end lost 7 bases, the J end lost 0 bases, and 30 bases lay between the germline ends. Per the germline V gene, CDR1 is WNHNN and CDR2 is SYGVQD (reference sequence). CDR3: CASTETGVFFRGFMNTEAFF. The CDR3 DNA follows: TGCGCCAGCACCGAGACAGGCGTCTTTTTTCGGGGGTTTATGAACACTGAAGCTTTCTTT.

The CDR3 DNA is TGTGCCAGCAGCTTACTTCTCCCGCTAGCGAACACCGGGGAGCTGTTTTTT. Translated: CASSLLLPLANTGELFF. The chain couples TRBV7-2 to TRBJ2-2, with D unclear. The germline gives CDR1 SGHTA, CDR2 FQGNSA. The germline V and J ends were trimmed by 2 bases and 0 bases, with 13 bases remaining between them. The CDR3 covers 17 residues.

V is TRBV25-1 and J is TRBJ1-6, with 7 bases lining up with TRBD1. CDR1 MGHDK and CDR2 SYGVNS come from the germline V gene. The CDR3 runs 16 residues. After removal of 2 bases from V and 10 bases from J, the junction contained 11 bases not matched to a gene. In nucleotides, the CDR3 is TGTGCCAGCAGTGAAACTAGGACAGGTCGTCACTCACCCCTCCACTTT. Translated, it gives CASSETRTGRHSPLHF. The full variable domain, its missing parts supplied by reference TRBV25-1 and TRBJ1-6, is EADIYQTPRYLVIGTGKKITLECSQTMGHDKMYWYQQDPGMELHLIHYSYGVNSTEKGDLSSESTVSRIRTEHFPLTLESARPSHTSQYLCASSETRTGRHSPLHFGNGTRLTVT.

The V call is TRBV5-1, the J call TRBJ2-2; D is unclear. The length of the CDR3 is 16 residues. V was pared by 4 bases and J by 0 bases, with 13 bases between. CDR1 and CDR2 (germline): SGHRS, YFSETQ. CDR3 in DNA: TGCGCCAGCAGCATAACTTCAACGGCGAACACCGGGGAGCTGTTTTTT. Translated, it gives CASSITSTANTGELFF.

The count of this clone is one. This chain uses TRBV27 with TRBJ1-5; 7 positions match TRBD1. With V trimmed by 2 bases and J by 5 bases, 3 bases remained unmatched. The germline gives CDR1 MNHEY, CDR2 SMNVEV (reference sequence). CDR3 length: 14 amino acids. CDR3 region: CASSLRTGHQPQHF. The CDR3 DNA is TGTGCCAGCAGTTTAAGGACAGGCCATCAGCCCCAGCATTTT.

The chain joins TRBV5-5 to TRBJ2-1, with 8 bases identical to TRBD1. J gave up 0 bases and V 0 bases, and 5 bases lay outside the gene matches. There are 17 residues in the CDR3. Germline V gene lookup returns CDR1 SGHKS and CDR2 YYEKEE (reference sequence). The CDR3 coding sequence is TGTGCCAGCAGCTTGGGACCGACAGGGGACTCCTACAATGAGCAGTTCTTC. Its protein is CASSLGPTGDSYNEQFF.

This clone occurred once. This chain joins TRBV5-4 and TRBJ2-7; D not certain. The CDR3 runs to 13 residues. The germline gives CDR1 SGHNT, CDR2 YYREEE (reference sequence). V was cut by 2 bases and J by 2 bases, with 8 bases left in between. The DNA for the CDR3 is TGTGCCAGCAGCTTAAGTAATACCTACGAGCAGTACTTC. Protein: CASSLSNTYEQYF.

The gene calls are TRBV7-2 and TRBJ1-2; 9 nucleotides match TRBD1. The V gene's germline CDR1 is SGHTA and CDR2 FQGNSA. The CDR3 loop spans 15 amino acids. Unmatched junction bases numbered 9, after V lost 6 bases and J lost 4 bases. This CDR3 is CASRSGQGRGYGYTF. The CDR3 nucleotides read TGTGCCAGCAGGAGTGGACAGGGGCGGGGCTATGGCTACACCTTC.

The chain has TRBV12-3 or TRBV12-4 and TRBJ1-1, with TRBD1 as a possible D gene (6 bases). V lost 6 bases and J 0 bases, leaving 8 bases between the germline ends. CDR3 length: 13 residues. The CDR3 here is CASSGQLNTEAFF. The DNA for the CDR3 is TGTGCCAGCAGCGGACAGTTGAACACTGAAGCTTTCTTT.

This clone has a handful of counts. The genes are TRBV19 and TRBJ2-7; D is perhaps TRBD2 (5 bases). Germline V gene data show CDR1 as LNHDA and CDR2 as SQIVND (reference sequence). V was clipped by 6 bases and J by 0 bases, with 9 bases between them. The CDR3 is made up of 13 amino acids. CDR3 nucleotide sequence: TGTGCCAGTAGGGAGGACGACTCCTACGAGCAGTACTTC. This codes for CASREDDSYEQYF.

This rearrangement joins TRBV18 to TRBJ1-1, with D unclear. Germline V gene lookup returns CDR1 KGHSH and CDR2 LQKENI. V lost 6 bases and J lost 0, with 23 bases in between. The CDR3 extends over 18 amino acids. CDR3 sequence: CASSPTGPLLIMNTEAFF. CDR3 in DNA: TGTGCCAGCTCGCCGACCGGGCCTCTCTTAATTATGAACACTGAAGCTTTCTTT.

This chain joins TRBV29-1 and TRBJ1-1; D call uncertain. CDR1 and CDR2 from the germline V gene are SQVTM and ANQGSEA. Trimming took 1 base from V and 1 from J, leaving 4 bases between them. The CDR3 covers 12 residues. Here the CDR3 reads CSVEGGNTEAFF. CDR3 in DNA: TGCAGCGTTGAAGGAGGGAACACTGAAGCTTTCTTT. Combining the CDR3 with reference TRBV29-1 and TRBJ1-1 gives the whole variable domain SAVISQKPSRDICQRGTSLTIQCQVDSQVTMMFWYRQQPGQSLTLIATANQGSEATYESGFVIDKFPISRPNLTFSTLTVSNMSPEDSSIYLCSVEGGNTEAFFGQGTRLTVV.

V is TRBV30 and J is TRBJ1-5, with a possible D match to TRBD1 (5 bases). Trimming pared 3 bases from V and 4 bases from J, leaving 13 bases between. The CDR3 has 14 residues. Looked up from germline, CDR1 is GTSNPN and CDR2 is SVGIG (reference sequence). This CDR3 reads CAWSAGHLNQPQHF. The CDR3 DNA reads as TGTGCCTGGAGCGCAGGACACCTTAATCAGCCCCAGCATTTT.

V and J are TRBV19 and TRBJ1-6, with a tentative D call TRBD1 (6 bases). V was shortened by 7 bases and J by 8 bases, with 12 bases between the two germline ends. CDR1 and CDR2 from the germline V gene are LNHDA and SQIVND (reference sequence). CDR3 length equals 13 residues. The CDR3 protein is CASKQGGDSPLHF. CDR3 bases: TGTGCCAGTAAACAGGGCGGGGATTCACCCCTCCACTTT.

The CDR3 nucleotides read TGTGCCATCAGCGGGACAGGCGGGAATTCACCCCTCCACTTT. Amino acids: CAISGTGGNSPLHF. V gene TRBV10-3 combines with J gene TRBJ1-6; 8 positions match TRBD1. Germline loops: CDR1 ENHRY, CDR2 SYGVKD. V lost 6 bases to trimming and J lost 7 bases; unmatched junction nucleotides: 5. The CDR3 length is 14 residues.

This sequence joins TRBV3-1 (or the pseudogene TRBV3-2) and TRBJ1-2, with unresolved D. Trimming cost V 2 bases and J 8 bases, with 9 bases left between them. CDR3 length: 12 residues. From germline, CDR1 is LGHDT and CDR2 YNNKEL (reference sequence). CDR3 nucleotides: TGTGCCAGCAGCCAATATGAAGGGGGCTACACCTTC. Its translation: CASSQYEGGYTF.